What follows are 8 T cell receptor beta chains derived from one specimen sequenced in a study of T-cell memory formation after mild COVID-19. TCRdb ran MiXCR on the 5' RACE reads and lists one entry per CDR3 protein. The sample contains about 540,000 distinct CDR3 sequences, about 20% of which appear only once. Sequenced input: PBMCs or a T cell subset sorted from them (not recorded which). These receptors came from an adult woman who had mild COVID-19 (a few samples of this study predate the infection). Cell type and time point are not known.

This clonotype was counted only a few times. The chain combines TRBV4-1 with TRBJ2-1, with 8 bases identical to TRBD1. V dropped 5 bases and J dropped 6; count of bases not matched to a gene: 21. Germline CDR1 MGHRA, CDR2 YSYEKL. The CDR3 has 19 amino acids. The CDR3 sequence: CASSSNWVSTGVMGNEQFF. The DNA for the CDR3 is TGCGCCAGCAGCTCAAACTGGGTATCGACAGGGGTAATGGGCAATGAGCAGTTCTTC.

The chain links TRBV12-3 or TRBV12-4 to TRBJ2-3, with D possibly being TRBD2 (6 bases). The V and J ends lost 1 base and 14 bases respectively, with 16 bases between them. This CDR3 has 13 amino acids. This CDR3 is CASSLGVGGVWYF. CDR3 nucleotides: TGTGCCAGCAGTTTAGGGGTCGGGGGAGTTTGGTATTTT.

This clonotype was seen a handful of times. The chain has TRBV5-5 and TRBJ2-5; weak D call: TRBD1 (6 bases). V was cut by 4 bases and J by 2 bases, with 12 bases left in between. Germline V lookup: CDR1 SGHKS, CDR2 YYEKEE (reference sequence). The length of the CDR3 is 14 residues. The CDR3 spells CASSRGRGQETQYF. The DNA for the CDR3 is TGTGCCAGCAGCCGGGGAAGGGGGCAAGAGACCCAGTACTTC.

V gene TRBV14 combines with J gene TRBJ2-2; 13 positions match TRBD2. The CDR3 totals 18 residues. J lost 4 bases, V lost 3 bases, and 8 bases had no gene match. CDR1 SGHDN and CDR2 FVKESK come from the germline V gene. CDR3 sequence (DNA): TGTGCCAGCAGCCACGGACTAGCGGGGGCCCGTCGCACCGGGGAGCTGTTTTTT. The encoded protein is CASSHGLAGARRTGELFF.

This chain links TRBV11-2 with TRBJ2-5; D is possibly TRBD1 or TRBD2 (5 bases each). Germline V CDR1 and CDR2: SGHAT, FQNNGV. The CDR3 contains 14 residues. Trimming cost V 4 bases and J 4 bases, with 13 bases left between them. The CDR3 loop is CASSWSTGGETQYF. As DNA, the CDR3 is TGTGCCAGCAGCTGGAGCACAGGAGGAGAGACCCAGTACTTC.

This clonotype has more than one count but fewer than ten. This rearrangement joins TRBV10-3 to TRBJ1-2, with 9 bases aligning to TRBD1. The CDR3 extends over 13 amino acids. The V gene's germline CDR1 is ENHRY and CDR2 SYGVKD. The V gene end was trimmed by 5 bases and the J gene end by 8 bases; junction bases not matched to a gene: 6. CDR3 sequence reads: CAISQDRGKGYTF. The CDR3 DNA is TGTGCCATCAGTCAAGACAGGGGGAAGGGCTACACCTTC.

There are a few counts of this clonotype. V gene TRBV4-2 combines with J gene TRBJ1-1; D not resolved. The germline V gene has CDR1 LGHNA and CDR2 YNFKEQ. The V gene lost 3 bases and the J gene lost 0 bases, with 8 bases spanning the gap. This CDR3 is 14 amino acids long. The CDR3 nucleotides read TGTGCCAGCAGCCAGGATAGAATGAACACTGAAGCTTTCTTT. The encoded protein is CASSQDRMNTEAFF.

V usage is TRBV21-1 and J usage is TRBJ2-7; the listed D gene, TRBD2, was not tested against the DNA. TRBV21-1 is described as a pseudogene. CDR3 length: 16 residues. The CDR3 protein is CASSNREAGSLREQYF. The CDR3 DNA follows: TGTGCCAGCAGCAACCGAGAAGCGGGATCTCTACGAGAGCAGTACTTC.